One and the same sample provided the 30 T cell receptor beta chains below, sequenced in a study of regulatory T cells in long-lasting Graves disease. With iRepertoire HTBI primers and Arm-PCR of CDR3 regions, TCR beta libraries were built. TCRdb used MiXCR to reprocess the multiplex PCR reads, holding one entry per CDR3 protein. In the table there are approximately 400,000 distinct CDR3 sequences, 15% of which are singletons. The time point here: newly diagnosed GD, antithyroid drugs for less than 3 months. The TCR library was prepared using RNA isolated from PBMCs. The same data also contributed to another study, on T cells in Graves' hyperthyroidism and ophthalmopathy.

The source material was peripheral blood mononuclear cells (PBMCs), sampled at new diagnosis, from a patient treated with antithyroid drugs. The receptors here all came from a woman between 25 and 40 years old with Graves disease.

The chain has TRBV27 and TRBJ2-1; 10 bases agree with TRBD2. With 5 bases clipped from V and 5 bases from J, the junction kept 3 bases outside the gene matches. This CDR3 contains 14 residues. CDR1 and CDR2 from the germline V gene are MNHEY and SMNVEV (reference sequence). In DNA form, the CDR3 reads TGTGCCAGCAGTCTACTAGCGGGAAACAATGAGCAGTTCTTC. Protein product: CASSLLAGNNEQFF.

Many counts were recorded for this clonotype. The chain links TRBV3-1 to TRBJ2-3; D is possibly TRBD1 or TRBD2 (5 bases each). The CDR3 contains 15 residues. The V end lost 1 base, the J end lost 2 bases, and 10 bases lay between the germline ends. CDR1 is LGHDT, CDR2 YNNKEL, per germline (reference sequence). The CDR3 DNA reads TGTGCCAGCAGCCAAGGAGGGGTCCCCACAGATACGCAGTATTTT. This gives the protein CASSQGGVPTDTQYF.

This clonotype has ten or more counts. The V and J genes are TRBV11-3 and TRBJ2-1, with D possibly being TRBD1 (5 bases). The CDR3 sequence is 16 residues long. V lost 6 bases and J 0 bases, leaving 15 bases between the germline ends. Germline values: CDR1 SGHNT, CDR2 YENEEA. The CDR3 coding sequence is TGTGCCAGCAGTTCAGGGCTATTGAGCTCCTACAATGAGCAGTTCTTC. Translated, it gives CASSSGLLSSYNEQFF.

Ten or more counts support this clonotype. The rearrangement uses TRBV20-1 and TRBJ1-1; D is undetermined. The V and J ends lost 0 bases and 9 bases respectively, with 14 bases between them. CDR1 and CDR2 from the germline V gene are DFQATT and SNEGSKA (reference sequence). The CDR3 runs 13 residues. CDR3 DNA: TGCAGTGCTAGAGAGGGTGCAGGAAAAAAAGCTTTCTTT. Translating gives CSAREGAGKKAFF.

Ten or more counts support this clonotype. The chain links TRBV12-3 or TRBV12-4 to TRBJ1-1; TRBD1 aligns across 10 bases. The V and J ends lost 3 bases and 6 bases, in that order; junction bases with no gene match: 10. CDR3 length: 16 amino acids. CDR3: CASSFRTGGLKAEAFF. Written as DNA, the CDR3 is TGTGCCAGCAGTTTCAGGACAGGGGGTCTAAAAGCTGAAGCTTTCTTT.

This clonotype occurred a few times. J is TRBJ1-1 and V is TRBV29-1; 10 nucleotides align to TRBD1. This CDR3 spans 15 amino acids. Per germline, CDR1 SQVTM and CDR2 ANQGSEA. V was clipped by 7 bases and J by 0 bases; unmatched bases: 8. The CDR3 here is CSATPTGGLNTEAFF. As DNA, the CDR3 is TGCAGCGCAACACCGACAGGGGGCTTGAACACTGAAGCTTTCTTT.

This clonotype has ten or more counts. The gene calls are TRBV11-2 and TRBJ2-7; no definite D call. CDR1 SGHAT and CDR2 FQNNGV come from the germline V gene. This CDR3 has 13 amino acids. Trimming shortened V by 1 base and J by 2 bases, and 6 bases separated the two germline ends. As DNA, the CDR3 is TGTGCCAGCAGCTTAGCGGAGACCTACGAGCAGTACTTC. It specifies CASSLAETYEQYF.

This clonotype showed up many times. The chain joins TRBV27 to TRBJ2-7; 10 positions agree with TRBD1. The CDR3 contains 21 residues. V lost 3 bases, J lost 0 bases, and 20 bases stayed unmatched. Germline V lookup: CDR1 MNHEY, CDR2 SMNVEV (reference sequence). The CDR3 protein is CASSFRPSPSDRGRYSYEQYF. The CDR3 DNA follows: TGTGCCAGCAGTTTCAGGCCCTCCCCCTCCGACAGGGGGCGGTACTCCTACGAGCAGTACTTC.

This chain's CDR3 is CASSTPEVPYNEQFF. The CDR3 region has the DNA TGTGCCAGTAGCACCCCGGAGGTCCCCTACAATGAGCAGTTCTTC. This chain uses TRBV19 with TRBJ2-1; weak D call: TRBD2 (5 bases). The V and J ends lost 6 bases and 2 bases respectively, with 14 bases between them. This CDR3 comprises 15 residues. Germline values: CDR1 LNHDA, CDR2 SQIVND (reference sequence).

This clonotype occurred a few times. This chain joins TRBV18 and TRBJ1-2; possible D gene TRBD1, 5 bases. Germline CDR1 KGHSH, CDR2 LQKENI. This CDR3 contains 17 residues. V lost 5 bases to trimming and J lost 2 bases, with 21 bases between them. The CDR3 is CASSTGPGTHGNYGYTF. The DNA for the CDR3 is TGTGCCAGCTCAACCGGACCCGGGACGCATGGCAACTATGGCTACACCTTC.

This clonotype has a count of ten or more. The chain couples TRBV3-1 to TRBJ2-3; 9 bases are shared with TRBD2. Germline V gives CDR1 LGHDT, CDR2 YNNKEL (reference sequence). The CDR3 has 16 residues. J gave up 3 bases and V 0 bases, and 4 bases lay outside the gene matches. The CDR3 sequence is CASSQENSGGTDTQYF. CDR3 nucleotide sequence: TGTGCCAGCAGCCAAGAGAATAGCGGGGGTACAGATACGCAGTATTTT.

This clonotype was detected ten times or more. The gene calls are TRBV2 and TRBJ1-5; no definite D call. Trimming removed 1 base from V and 10 bases from J, with 8 bases in between. CDR3 size: 12 residues. Looked up from germline, CDR1 is SNHLY and CDR2 is FYNNEI. In nucleotides, the CDR3 is TGTGCCAGCAGTGAAGGTCCGAAACCCCAGCATTTT. It encodes CASSEGPKPQHF.

About this clonotype: The conserved final phenylalanine or tryptophan is absent from the CDR3, which likely points to a read error. V and J are TRBV5-1 and TRBJ2-1; D ambiguous. CDR3 length: 13 amino acids. The V and J ends lost 0 bases and 12 bases respectively, with 13 bases between them. CDR1 is SGHRS and CDR2 is YFSETQ in the germline V gene. The CDR3 DNA sequence: TGCGCCAGCAGCTTGGTACAGAATATAGGGCAGTTCCTC. It specifies CASSLVQNIGQFL.

Notes on this clonotype: A read error is likely here: a far larger clone is one base away. This chain joins TRBV28 and TRBJ2-5; a possible D gene is TRBD2 (6 bases). This CDR3 region has 17 residues. V was clipped by 6 bases and J by 11 bases, with 31 bases between them. CDR1 MDHEN and CDR2 SYDVKM come from the germline V gene. CDR3: CASSTVFGGISYNEQYF. The CDR3 nucleotides read TGTGCCAGCAGCACCGTTTTTGGCGGGATCTCCTACAATGAGCAGTACTTC.

The rearrangement uses TRBV5-1 and TRBJ2-1; tentatively, D is TRBD1 (5 bases). CDR1 SGHRS and CDR2 YFSETQ come from the germline V gene. This CDR3 is 14 amino acids long. Trimming cost V 6 bases and J 0 bases, with 10 bases left between them. CDR3 residues: CASTTESSYNEQFF. DNA of the CDR3: TGCGCCAGCACGACAGAAAGCTCCTACAATGAGCAGTTCTTC.

This clonotype was counted at least ten times. The V and J genes are TRBV11-2 and TRBJ2-7; possible D gene TRBD2, 6 bases. Between the trimmed V and J ends, which lost 3 bases and 3 bases, there was a span of 18 bases. CDR3 size: 16 residues. The germline V gene encodes CDR1 SGHAT and CDR2 FQNNGV. As DNA, the CDR3 is TGTGCCAGCAGCTTGGGACTGAAGTGGGACCACTACGAGCAGTACTTC. As protein: CASSLGLKWDHYEQYF.

This clonotype was observed at least ten times. The rearrangement uses TRBV5-1 and TRBJ2-7; possible D gene TRBD1, 6 bases. This CDR3 is built from 15 residues. CDR1 and CDR2 (germline): SGHRS, YFSETQ. Trimming pared 3 bases from V and 5 bases from J, leaving 18 bases between. The CDR3 coding sequence is TGCGCCAGCAGCTCGCAACAGGGTTATGGAAACGAGCAGTACTTC. This encodes CASSSQQGYGNEQYF.

This rearrangement joins TRBV9 to TRBJ1-4, with TRBD1 as a possible D gene (5 bases). This CDR3 has 14 amino acids. V was clipped by 3 bases and J by 6 bases, with 12 bases between them. Per germline, CDR1 SGDLS and CDR2 YYNGEE. CDR3 coding DNA: TGTGCCAGCAGCGGCGGGACTTGGGATGAAAAACTGTTTTTT. It yields the protein CASSGGTWDEKLFF.

The chain combines TRBV4-1 with TRBJ2-1; D may be TRBD2 (5 bases). Trimming removed 1 base at V and 0 bases at J, with 13 bases between. The V gene's germline CDR1 is MGHRA and CDR2 YSYEKL. The CDR3 runs to 17 residues. CDR3: CASSQGNGKSSYNEQFF. DNA for the CDR3: TGCGCCAGCAGCCAAGGGAACGGGAAAAGCTCCTACAATGAGCAGTTCTTC.

This clonotype was counted many times. The gene calls are TRBV19 and TRBJ1-1, with a weak D call TRBD1 (5 bases). Between the trimmed V and J ends, which lost 7 bases and 3 bases, there was a span of 15 bases. Germline CDR1 is LNHDA and CDR2 is SQIVND (reference sequence). The CDR3 is 14 amino acids. The CDR3 spells CASTTGRDYTEAFF. The CDR3 DNA sequence: TGTGCCAGTACTACGGGCAGGGACTACACTGAAGCTTTCTTT.

Details on this clonotype: Given the absence of the conserved phenylalanine or tryptophan at the CDR3 end, a read error is likely. This sequence joins TRBV10-3 and TRBJ2-1; TRBD1 matches 8 bases. Germline V gene lookup returns CDR1 ENHRY and CDR2 SYGVKD. The CDR3 sequence is 13 residues long. With V trimmed by 8 bases and J by 4 bases, 4 bases remained unmatched. The chain's CDR3 is CAIRDRTYNEQFS. The CDR3 region has the DNA TGTGCCATCCGGGACAGGACTTACAATGAGCAGTTCTCC.

A note on this clonotype: It may be a read error: a sequence one base away is much more abundant. V gene TRBV5-1 combines with J gene TRBJ1-1; TRBD1 agrees at 7 bases. Trimming at V came to 4 bases and at J to 1 base, leaving 4 bases not matched to a gene. The CDR3 spans 14 residues. Germline CDR1 is SGHRS and CDR2 is YFSETQ. CDR3 sequence (DNA): TGCGCCAGCAGCGGACCAGGGGGGAACACTGAAGCTTTCTTT. Protein: CASSGPGGNTEAFF. Full variable domain (rest looked up from reference TRBV5-1 and TRBJ1-1): KAGVTQTPRYLIKTRGQQVTLSCSPISGHRSVSWYQQTPGQGLQFLFEYFSETQRNKGNFPGRFSGRQFSNSRSEMNVSTLELGDSALYLCASSGPGGNTEAFFGQGTRLTVV.

This chain connects TRBV6-1 to TRBJ1-1; no clear D. Germline CDR1 MNHNS, CDR2 SASEGT. This CDR3 has 12 residues. Trimming stripped 7 bases from V and 7 bases from J, with 13 bases between. CDR3 DNA sequence: TGTGCCAGCAAGCGGGCGGGGAGTGAAGCTTTCTTT. Amino acids: CASKRAGSEAFF.

A note on this clonotype: A much larger clone lies a single base off, so this may be a read error. The chain recombines TRBV2 with TRBJ1-1, with TRBD1 matching 7 bases. The CDR3 runs 13 residues. Germline V gives CDR1 SNHLY, CDR2 FYNNEI. V lost 3 bases and J lost 4; bases outside the gene matches: 2. The CDR3, as DNA: TGTGCCAGCAGTGAGGCAGGGGGCACTGAAGCTTTCTTT. Its protein product is CASSEAGGTEAFF.

This clonotype was observed at least ten times. The chain carries TRBV6-1 and TRBJ2-2, with unresolved D. CDR3 length: 14 residues. The germline V gene has CDR1 MNHNS and CDR2 SASEGT. The V end lost 2 bases, the J end lost 7 bases, and 11 bases lay between the germline ends. CDR3 nucleotides: TGTGCCAGCAGTGAACTTTCGTTGCACGGGGAGCTGTTTTTT. Translating it yields CASSELSLHGELFF.

The chain couples TRBV18 to TRBJ2-1; D is perhaps TRBD2 (6 bases). V dropped 6 bases and J dropped 4 bases, with 22 bases sitting between them. Germline lookup yields CDR1 KGHSH and CDR2 LQKENI. The CDR3 sequence is 17 residues long. CDR3 protein: CASSDGGPREEYNEQFF. The CDR3 bases are TGTGCCAGCTCGGACGGAGGGCCGAGGGAAGAATACAATGAGCAGTTCTTC.

This clonotype was observed at least ten times. The J gene is TRBJ2-7, the V gene TRBV28; no reliable D call. CDR1 and CDR2 (germline): MDHEN, SYDVKM. V was shortened by 4 bases and J by 3 bases, with 4 bases between the two germline ends. The CDR3 runs to 11 residues. CDR3 residues: CASSSDYEQYF. DNA of the CDR3: TGTGCCAGCAGTTCAGACTACGAGCAGTACTTC.

This clonotype was found a few times. The rearrangement links TRBV19 to TRBJ1-5; no reliable D call. V was clipped by 1 base and J by 11 bases, with 24 bases between them. The germline gives CDR1 LNHDA, CDR2 SQIVND (reference sequence). The CDR3 has 17 amino acids. The DNA of the CDR3 is TGTGCCAGTAGTATAGGTTGGCCAGAAGGGAAATTTTCGGCCCAGCATTTT. Translated: CASSIGWPEGKFSAQHF.

The sample holds many counts of this clonotype. This chain joins TRBV3-1 and TRBJ1-2, with no clear D. This CDR3 spans 14 amino acids. V was shortened by 1 base and J by 8 bases, with 14 bases between the two germline ends. Germline V gene sequence: CDR1 LGHDT, CDR2 YNNKEL (reference sequence). The CDR3 DNA is TGTGCCAGCAGCCAAGGACCCAGGACGGGGGGCTACACCTTC. This sequence encodes CASSQGPRTGGYTF.

The DNA for the CDR3 is TGTGCCTGGAACGGAGAGACCCAGTACTTC. Amino acids: CAWNGETQYF. V is TRBV30 and J is TRBJ2-5; D not certain. The germline gives CDR1 GTSNPN, CDR2 SVGIG (reference sequence). The length of the CDR3 is 10 residues. Trimming cost V 4 bases and J 4 bases, with 4 bases left between them.